This TCR beta chain originates from a study of control samples from healthy donors and cancer patients. Assay used: immunoSEQ multiplex PCR; TCRdb lists only in-frame clones, some missing. The table has fewer than 250,000 clones, around 90% seen once. Germline-derived CDR1 and CDR2 are MDHEN and SYDVKM. Trimming left V 7 bases short and J 0 bases short, with 12 bases between. This CDR3 contains 14 residues. The TCR comes from a young man in good health. The sequencing sample was made of blood. This chain uses TRBV28 with TRBJ1-1, with no clear D. The CDR3 DNA follows: TGTGCCAGCAAAGGGAGAGGAGTGAACACTGAAGCTTTCTTT. As protein: CASKGRGVNTEAFF.